One and the same sample provided the 8 T cell receptor beta chains below, sequenced in a study of Ad26.COV2.S vaccination and SARS-CoV-2 variants. The treatment here: 15 to 20 received Ad26.COV2.S at low or high dose, single or two shots; about 5 received placebo; per-sample allocation not given. Day 63 following the first vaccine or placebo injection was when the samples were taken. Sequencing used immunoSEQ multiplex PCR; TCRdb keeps in-frame clones, though not all of them. The data show some 450,000 clones, with around 91% seen just once and around 4.2% held by the top ten. Material: peripheral blood, obtained in a trial of Ad26.COV2.S vaccine versus placebo. These receptors all stem from a person between 18 and 65 years old who received the Ad26.COV2.S COVID-19 vaccine or a placebo.

V gene TRBV29-1 combines with J gene TRBJ2-3; D possibly corresponds to TRBD1 (5 bases). Trimming took 1 base from V and 4 from J, leaving 15 bases between them. Germline V gene data show CDR1 as SQVTM and CDR2 as ANQGSEA. This CDR3 comprises 15 residues. CDR3 in DNA: TGCAGCGTTGAAGGGACAACTATCCGAGCAGATACGCAGTATTTT. Translating gives CSVEGTTIRADTQYF.

This clone has just a few counts. The chain employs TRBV21-1 and TRBJ1-3. TRBV21-1 is a known pseudogene. This CDR3 has 17 amino acids. Written as DNA, the CDR3 is TGTGCCAGCAGCACCGGGCCAAACCTGCACTCTGGAAACACCATATATTTT. Residues: CASSTGPNLHSGNTIYF.

This rearrangement joins TRBV28 to TRBJ2-1, with TRBD2 identical over 11 bases. V shed 7 bases, J shed 6 bases, and the junction held 5 bases outside the gene matches. The CDR3 totals 14 residues. Germline V gene sequence: CDR1 MDHEN, CDR2 SYDVKM. DNA for the CDR3: TGTGCCAGCAAGACTAGCGGGGTTGCCAATGAGCAGTTCTTC. It specifies CASKTSGVANEQFF.

The J gene is TRBJ2-1, the V gene TRBV7-8; 7 bases are a match to TRBD2. Germline CDR1 is SGHVS and CDR2 is FQNEAQ. This CDR3 spans 15 amino acids. The junction had 3 bases not matched to a gene; V was cut back by 1 base and J by 3 bases. Written as DNA, the CDR3 is TGTGCCAGCAGCTTAGTAGCGGGCCTCTACAATGAGCAGTTCTTC. It codes for CASSLVAGLYNEQFF.

The V and J genes are TRBV3-1 (or the pseudogene TRBV3-2) and TRBJ2-2; 12 nucleotides align to TRBD1. Germline V gene sequence: CDR1 LGHDT, CDR2 YNNKEL (reference sequence). V was pared by 4 bases and J by 7 bases, with 7 bases of the junction left unmatched. This CDR3 has 16 residues. CDR3: CASSPGTGGFSGELFF. CDR3 in DNA: TGTGCCAGCAGCCCCGGGACAGGGGGCTTCAGCGGGGAGCTGTTTTTT.

This chain connects TRBV11-1 to TRBJ2-1; D not resolved. The ends were cut back, 1 base at V and 1 base at J, with 11 bases in the middle. The CDR3 loop spans 16 amino acids. Germline loops: CDR1 SGHAT, CDR2 FQDESV (reference sequence). This CDR3 reads CASSLGPRLSYNEQFF. The CDR3 bases are TGTGCCAGCAGCTTAGGACCCCGGTTATCCTACAATGAGCAGTTCTTC.

The gene calls are TRBV5-1 and TRBJ2-1; 7 bases align to TRBD2. Unmatched junction bases numbered 4, after V lost 7 bases and J lost 3 bases. The CDR3 length is 13 residues. Germline assignment: CDR1 SGHRS and CDR2 YFSETQ. The CDR3 nucleotides are TGCGCCAGCTCTAGCGGAATCTACAATGAGCAGTTCTTC. Encoded protein: CASSSGIYNEQFF. The whole variable domain, remainder taken from reference TRBV5-1 and TRBJ2-1, is KAGVTQTPRYLIKTRGQQVTLSCSPISGHRSVSWYQQTPGQGLQFLFEYFSETQRNKGNFPGRFSGRQFSNSRSEMNVSTLELGDSALYLCASSSGIYNEQFFGPGTRLTVL.

The chain has TRBV28 and TRBJ2-3, with a tentative D call TRBD2 (6 bases). In germline, CDR1 is MDHEN, CDR2 SYDVKM. Trimming pared 9 bases from V and 2 bases from J, leaving 18 bases between. The CDR3 is made up of 15 amino acids. CDR3 coding DNA: TGTGCCAGTCGCCCGGGGACTTACTACACAGATACGCAGTATTTT. It encodes CASRPGTYYTDTQYF.